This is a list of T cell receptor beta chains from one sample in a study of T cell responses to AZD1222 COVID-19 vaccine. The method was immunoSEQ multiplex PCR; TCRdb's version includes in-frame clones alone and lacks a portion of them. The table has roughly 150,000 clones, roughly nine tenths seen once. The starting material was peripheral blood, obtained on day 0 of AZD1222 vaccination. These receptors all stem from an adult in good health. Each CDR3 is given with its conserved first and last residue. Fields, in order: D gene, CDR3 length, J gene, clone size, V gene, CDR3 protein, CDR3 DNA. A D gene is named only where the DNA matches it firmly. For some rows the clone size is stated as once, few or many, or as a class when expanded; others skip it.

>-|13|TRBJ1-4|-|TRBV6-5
CASSLRVNEKLFF
TGTGCCAGCAGTCTCAGGGTTAATGAAAAACTGTTTTTT
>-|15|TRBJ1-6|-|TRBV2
CASGETISYNSPLHF
TGTGCCAGCGGGGAAACGATCTCCTATAATTCACCCCTCCACTTT
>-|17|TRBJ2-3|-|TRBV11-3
CASSPRQLAPSTDTQYF
TGTGCCAGCAGCCCCCGGCAGCTGGCCCCTAGCACAGATACGCAGTATTTT
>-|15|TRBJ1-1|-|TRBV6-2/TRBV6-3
CASSYDYVSRAEAFF
TGTGCCAGCAGTTACGACTATGTTTCTCGGGCTGAAGCTTTCTTT
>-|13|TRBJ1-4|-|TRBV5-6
CASSFWDNEKLFF
TGTGCCAGCAGCTTCTGGGACAATGAAAAACTGTTTTTT
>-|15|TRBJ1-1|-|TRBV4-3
CASSQEGGALSEAFF
TGCGCCAGCAGCCAAGAGGGGGGGGCCTTATCTGAAGCTTTCTTT
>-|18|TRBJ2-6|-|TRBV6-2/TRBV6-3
CASSFTSGHFSGANVLTF
TGTGCCAGCAGTTTCACGAGCGGGCACTTCTCTGGGGCCAACGTCCTGACTTTC
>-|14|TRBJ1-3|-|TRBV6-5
CASSRGGPGNTIYF
TGTGCCAGCAGTCGGGGGGGACCTGGAAACACCATATATTTT
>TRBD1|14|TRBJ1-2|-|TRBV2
CASSPGQMNYGYTF
TGTGCCAGCAGTCCGGGACAGATGAACTATGGCTACACCTTC
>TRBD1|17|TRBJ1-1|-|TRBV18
CASSRTPGGSVNTEAFF
TGTGCCAGCTCACGAACCCCAGGGGGGAGCGTGAACACTGAAGCTTTCTTT
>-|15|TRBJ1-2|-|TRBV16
CASSQRGGGGYGYTF
TGTGCCAGCAGCCAGCGAGGCGGGGGAGGCTATGGCTACACCTTC
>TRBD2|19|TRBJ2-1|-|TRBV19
CASSIDPRLAGGPSREQFF
TGTGCCAGTAGTATAGACCCCCGGCTAGCGGGAGGCCCCAGCCGTGAGCAGTTCTTC
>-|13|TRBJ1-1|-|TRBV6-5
CASSAAQGTEAFF
TGTGCCAGCAGCGCCGCTCAGGGAACTGAAGCTTTCTTT
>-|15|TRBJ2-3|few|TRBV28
CASSLRVGPTDTQYF
TGTGCCAGCAGTTTACGAGTGGGGCCCACAGATACGCAGTATTTT
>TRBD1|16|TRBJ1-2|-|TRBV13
CASSHTLGQGFKGYTF
TGTGCCAGCAGTCATACCCTGGGACAGGGGTTTAAGGGCTACACCTTC
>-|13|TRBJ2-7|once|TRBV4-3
CASSQDIGYEQYF
TGCGCCAGCAGCCAAGATATAGGCTACGAGCAGTACTTC
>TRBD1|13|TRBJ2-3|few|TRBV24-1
CATGTGVEDTQYF
TGTGCCACCGGGACAGGGGTTGAAGATACGCAGTATTTT